One T cell receptor beta chain is described in this entry. While infection was still active, Seattle patients were enrolled and then followed longitudinally. This sample stems from a study of blood T cell repertoires in COVID-19. For the study at large: Samples of COVID-19 (acute and convalescent) were obtained from the United States, Italy and Spain.

Per the study methods: Reference gene primer amplification gave estimated nucleated cell counts. Method: immunoSEQ multiplex PCR; TCRdb's copy keeps in-frame clones and lacks some. V and J calls and clone size are as listed in that table; D and trimming were resolved from the DNA. The sample lists tens of thousands of clones, 89% occurring once. The V gene's germline CDR1 is SGHRS and CDR2 YFSETQ. Between the trimmed V and J ends, which lost 1 base and 2 bases, there was a span of 9 bases. The CDR3 has 14 amino acids. The sequence was obtained from a man in his sixties with COVID-19, enrolled during active disease. The rearrangement links TRBV5-1 to TRBJ1-2, with TRBD1 as a possible D gene (6 bases). The sequenced sample was peripheral blood. The CDR3 DNA reads as TGCGCCAGCAGCTTGTATAGGGGGAACTATGGCTACACCTTC. It encodes CASSLYRGNYGYTF.